Listed below are T cell receptor beta chains from one sample, sequenced in a study of blood T cell repertoires in COVID-19. Clones were sequenced by immunoSEQ multiplex PCR, and TCRdb holds only the in-frame ones, with some missing. The repertoire holds hundreds of thousands of clones, with 65% to 90% as singletons. Sequenced material: peripheral blood. Receptors were obtained from a human donor in a cohort sampled during active COVID-19. Each CDR3 is given with its conserved first and last residue. Each record gives: clone size, V gene, J gene, D gene, CDR3 DNA, CDR3 protein. A D gene is named only where the DNA matches it firmly. Rows may omit the clone size; those that give it use once, few, many or a size class.

clone size: -
V gene: TRBV28
J gene: TRBJ2-1
D gene: TRBD2
CDR3 DNA: TGTGCCAGCAGCGGACTAGTCAATGAGCAGTTCTTC
CDR3 protein: CASSGLVNEQFF

clone size: -
V gene: TRBV9
J gene: TRBJ2-1
D gene: -
CDR3 DNA: TGTGCCAGCAGCGTAGTTGGTAGTCCGGGGGAGCAGTTCTTC
CDR3 protein: CASSVVGSPGEQFF

clone size: -
V gene: TRBV6-5
J gene: TRBJ2-5
D gene: -
CDR3 DNA: TGTGCCAGCAGTTCTCTCGGCGGAGCCCAAGAGACCCAGTACTTC
CDR3 protein: CASSSLGGAQETQYF

clone size: -
V gene: TRBV18
J gene: TRBJ2-5
D gene: -
CDR3 DNA: TGTGCCAGCTCACCCCGGGTAGTCCAAGAGACCCAGTACTTC
CDR3 protein: CASSPRVVQETQYF

clone size: once
V gene: TRBV14
J gene: TRBJ1-1
D gene: -
CDR3 DNA: TGTGCCAGCAGCCACCCTACGGGCACTGAAGCTTTCTTT
CDR3 protein: CASSHPTGTEAFF

clone size: -
V gene: TRBV7-9
J gene: TRBJ2-7
D gene: -
CDR3 DNA: TGTGCCAGCAGCACAGCCTACGAGCAGTACTTC
CDR3 protein: CASSTAYEQYF

clone size: -
V gene: TRBV6-5
J gene: TRBJ1-2
D gene: -
CDR3 DNA: TGTGCCAGCAGTTACGCCTCTCGGAACTATGGCTACACCTTC
CDR3 protein: CASSYASRNYGYTF

clone size: -
V gene: TRBV7-9
J gene: TRBJ2-7
D gene: -
CDR3 DNA: TGTGCCAGCAGCTCCCCTAGCGATTCCGCCCGCGAGCAGTACTTC
CDR3 protein: CASSSPSDSAREQYF

clone size: once
V gene: TRBV18
J gene: TRBJ2-7
D gene: TRBD2
CDR3 DNA: TGTGCCAGCTCCCCCGGGACTAGCGCGTCCTACGAGCAGTACTTC
CDR3 protein: CASSPGTSASYEQYF

clone size: -
V gene: TRBV19
J gene: TRBJ2-4
D gene: TRBD2
CDR3 DNA: TGTGCCAGTAGTGCACTAGCGGGAGGCCGAGGGGGGGCCAAAAACATTCAGTACTTC
CDR3 protein: CASSALAGGRGGAKNIQYF

clone size: -
V gene: TRBV13
J gene: TRBJ2-2
D gene: -
CDR3 DNA: TGTGCCAGCAGCTTAATGGAGCTTCGAGCCGGGGAGCTGTTTTTT
CDR3 protein: CASSLMELRAGELFF

clone size: -
V gene: TRBV6-5
J gene: TRBJ1-5
D gene: -
CDR3 DNA: TGTGCCAGCTTGGCCCTGATTAATCAGCCCCAGCATTTT
CDR3 protein: CASLALINQPQHF

clone size: -
V gene: TRBV28
J gene: TRBJ2-1
D gene: -
CDR3 DNA: TGTGCCAGCAGTTTCAGGACACCACCTCAGCAGTTCTTC
CDR3 protein: CASSFRTPPQQFF

clone size: once
V gene: TRBV6-6
J gene: TRBJ1-5
D gene: -
CDR3 DNA: TGTGCCAGCAGCCAAGACAGGAATAGCAATCAGCCCCAGCATTTT
CDR3 protein: CASSQDRNSNQPQHF

clone size: -
V gene: TRBV19
J gene: TRBJ1-6
D gene: TRBD1
CDR3 DNA: TGTGCCAGTAGTATAGGCAGGGGGTCTAATTCACCCCTCCACTTT
CDR3 protein: CASSIGRGSNSPLHF

clone size: few
V gene: TRBV24-1
J gene: TRBJ2-3
D gene: TRBD2
CDR3 DNA: TGTGCCACCAGTGATCCAATGACTAGCGGGAGGGTGGGCACAGATACGCAGTATTTT
CDR3 protein: CATSDPMTSGRVGTDTQYF

clone size: -
V gene: TRBV5-1
J gene: TRBJ2-2
D gene: TRBD2
CDR3 DNA: TGCGCCAGCAGCTTCTGGGAGGGTGCCGGGGAGCTGTTTTTT
CDR3 protein: CASSFWEGAGELFF

clone size: -
V gene: TRBV4-3
J gene: TRBJ1-2
D gene: -
CDR3 DNA: TGCGCCAGCAGCCAAGGATTTAACAGGGTTAACTATGGCTACACCTTC
CDR3 protein: CASSQGFNRVNYGYTF

clone size: once
V gene: TRBV27
J gene: TRBJ2-3
D gene: -
CDR3 DNA: TGTGCCAGCACCGAGCGGCAGGGGATTACAGATACGCAGTATTTT
CDR3 protein: CASTERQGITDTQYF

clone size: few
V gene: TRBV28
J gene: TRBJ1-2
D gene: -
CDR3 DNA: TGTGCCAGCACATCCAGCTATGGCTACACCTTC
CDR3 protein: CASTSSYGYTF

clone size: -
V gene: TRBV5-4
J gene: TRBJ2-2
D gene: -
CDR3 DNA: TGTGCCAGCAGCTTTCTAGGGGCCGGGGAGCTGTTTTTT
CDR3 protein: CASSFLGAGELFF

clone size: -
V gene: TRBV12-3/TRBV12-4
J gene: TRBJ2-2
D gene: -
CDR3 DNA: TGTGCCAGCAGTGACTCGGTAGCCGGGGAGCTGTTTTTT
CDR3 protein: CASSDSVAGELFF

clone size: few
V gene: TRBV19
J gene: TRBJ1-5
D gene: TRBD1
CDR3 DNA: TGTGCCAGTAGTATAAGAGGGGACAGGGTGAGCAATCAGCCCCAGCATTTT
CDR3 protein: CASSIRGDRVSNQPQHF

clone size: -
V gene: TRBV27
J gene: TRBJ2-7
D gene: TRBD2
CDR3 DNA: TGTGCCAGCAGTCGACAGCGCCCGACTAGCGGGGCCTACGAGCAGTACTTC
CDR3 protein: CASSRQRPTSGAYEQYF

clone size: -
V gene: TRBV6-5
J gene: TRBJ2-7
D gene: TRBD1
CDR3 DNA: TGTGCCAGCAGGAGAACCGGGACAGGGTCTTACGAGCAGTACTTC
CDR3 protein: CASRRTGTGSYEQYF

clone size: -
V gene: TRBV24-1
J gene: TRBJ1-5
D gene: -
CDR3 DNA: TGTGCCACCAGTGATGGGACACATAATCAGCCCCAGCATTTT
CDR3 protein: CATSDGTHNQPQHF

clone size: -
V gene: TRBV30
J gene: TRBJ1-2
D gene: -
CDR3 DNA: TGTGCCTGGAGTTCGGGGGAATACTATGGCTACACCTTC
CDR3 protein: CAWSSGEYYGYTF

clone size: -
V gene: TRBV29-1
J gene: TRBJ1-1
D gene: -
CDR3 DNA: TGCAGCGTTCTCTCCTACAGGGAGGGAACTGAAGCTTTCTTT
CDR3 protein: CSVLSYREGTEAFF

clone size: -
V gene: TRBV19
J gene: TRBJ1-1
D gene: TRBD1
CDR3 DNA: TGTGCCAGTAGTATGCAAGGACAGGGAGCCCGAACGGGGACTGAAGCTTTCTTT
CDR3 protein: CASSMQGQGARTGTEAFF

clone size: -
V gene: TRBV6-5
J gene: TRBJ2-7
D gene: -
CDR3 DNA: TGTGCCAGCACCAGACAGGAGAAGTACGAGCAGTACTTC
CDR3 protein: CASTRQEKYEQYF